This T cell receptor (beta chain) was observed in a study of blood T cell repertoires in COVID-19. Study at large: The analysed material was cDNA or gDNA that came from T cells, B-cell-depleted T cells, or PBMCs.

This clone was found once. The CDR3 totals 14 residues. In germline, CDR1 is MNHEY, CDR2 SMNVEV (reference sequence). After removal of 5 bases from V and 7 bases from J, the junction contained 7 bases not matched to a gene. Participant-given clinical history determined each cohort assignment. Resolution of symptoms, clearance, or two negative PCRs was present in recovered Cohort 3 donors. Original data processing: The authors estimated nucleated cell counts from reference gene primer amplification. Data came from immunoSEQ multiplex PCR; TCRdb stores just in-frame clones and leaves some out. V, J and clone size derive from that table, while D and trimming were established from the DNA sequence. The sample carries 400,000 to 500,000 clones, roughly 90% recorded once.

The sample was PBMCs or T cells enriched from blood (not recorded which). This sequence originates from a woman between 35 and 50 years old who had recovered from COVID-19. This chain connects TRBV27 to TRBJ2-7; TRBD2 agrees at 11 bases. As DNA, the CDR3 is TGTGCCAGCAGTCCGATAGCGGGAGGGGTGGAGCAGTACTTC. It encodes CASSPIAGGVEQYF.